Shown below are 27 T cell receptor beta chains from a single sample sequenced in a study of stem cell transplantation in POMP-related autoinflammatory disease. Assay used: immunoSEQ multiplex PCR; TCRdb lists only in-frame clones, some missing. The sample contains about 26,000 clones, approximately 78% of which appear only once. Specimen: CD4+ T cells from PBMCs, collected before stem cell transplantation. These receptors all come from a human donor with POMP-related autoinflammation and immune dysregulation (PRAID).

This chain links TRBV6-1 with TRBJ2-7; D remains ambiguous. V was clipped by 5 bases and J by 2 bases, with 13 bases between them. Germline V CDR1 and CDR2: MNHNS, SASEGT. The CDR3 is 14 amino acids. As DNA, the CDR3 is TGTGCCAGCAGTTTAGACGACAATCCCTACGAGCAGTACTTC. Amino acid sequence: CASSLDDNPYEQYF.

The rearrangement joins TRBV11-2 to TRBJ1-1; 7 nucleotides agree with TRBD1. Germline V gives CDR1 SGHAT, CDR2 FQNNGV. V shed 5 bases and J 1 base; nucleotides not matched to a gene: 4. The CDR3 runs 14 residues. The DNA for the CDR3 is TGTGCCAGCAGCAACCGACAGGGGAACACTGAAGCTTTCTTT. Its translation: CASSNRQGNTEAFF.

In its sample, this clone was seen once. For the CDR3, the DNA is TGTGCCAGCAGTCAGGATCTTAGCTCCTACAATGAGCAGTTCTTC. This sequence encodes CASSQDLSSYNEQFF. The V and J genes are TRBV2 and TRBJ2-1; D not certain. V dropped 5 bases and J dropped 0 bases, with 11 bases sitting between them. The length of the CDR3 is 15 residues. Germline CDR1 and CDR2: SNHLY and FYNNEI.

The rearrangement joins TRBV6-6 to TRBJ2-7, with TRBD1 identical over 9 bases. V was clipped by 2 bases and J by 2 bases; unmatched bases: 7. Looked up from germline, CDR1 is MNHNY and CDR2 is SVGAGI (reference sequence). The CDR3 is 16 amino acids. The CDR3 here is CASSYGVGQGTYEQYF. CDR3 in DNA: TGTGCCAGCAGTTACGGGGTCGGACAGGGGACCTACGAGCAGTACTTC.

This chain uses TRBV15 with TRBJ2-2; D is ambiguous. The CDR3 spans 12 residues. Germline V gene sequence: CDR1 LNHNV, CDR2 YYDKDF (reference sequence). Trimming pared 0 bases from V and 11 bases from J, leaving 7 bases between. This CDR3 reads CATSRDRLELFF. DNA of the CDR3: TGTGCCACCAGCAGAGATCGGCTCGAGCTGTTTTTT.

The gene calls are TRBV6-5 and TRBJ2-4; 7 bases agree with TRBD2. After removal of 0 bases from V and 1 base from J, the junction contained 3 bases not matched to a gene. Germline assignment: CDR1 MNHEY and CDR2 SVGAGI. The CDR3 sequence is 16 residues long. CDR3 amino acids: CASSYSGGYAKNIQYF. CDR3 nucleotides: TGTGCCAGCAGTTACTCGGGGGGGTACGCCAAAAACATTCAGTACTTC.

The rearrangement joins TRBV11-2 to TRBJ2-7; D gene uncertain. Deletions cut 1 base from V and 0 bases from J, with 13 bases between. Germline lookup yields CDR1 SGHAT and CDR2 FQNNGV. The CDR3 covers 16 residues. In nucleotides, the CDR3 is TGTGCCAGCAGCTTAGTGAAAAGGGTTAGCTCCTACGAGCAGTACTTC. This gives the protein CASSLVKRVSSYEQYF.

This clone was seen a handful of times. The rearrangement links TRBV2 to TRBJ1-2; maybe TRBD1 (5 bases). From germline, CDR1 is SNHLY and CDR2 FYNNEI. The ends were cut back, 2 bases at V and 4 bases at J, with 11 bases in the middle. The CDR3 has 14 residues. The chain's CDR3 is CASSEQGWGYGYTF. The CDR3 DNA sequence: TGTGCCAGCAGTGAACAGGGTTGGGGCTATGGCTACACCTTC.

J is TRBJ1-1 and V is TRBV6-5; D remains ambiguous. The CDR3 consists of 15 residues. Per germline, CDR1 MNHEY and CDR2 SVGAGI. V was clipped by 0 bases and J by 0 bases, with 8 bases between them. CDR3 sequence reads: CASSYSGGLNTEAFF. In DNA form, the CDR3 reads TGTGCCAGCAGTTACTCAGGAGGACTGAACACTGAAGCTTTCTTT.

V and J are TRBV27 and TRBJ1-1; the match to TRBD1 covers 9 bases. The CDR3 has 14 residues. Germline V gene data show CDR1 as MNHEY and CDR2 as SMNVEV (reference sequence). Trimming cost V 8 bases and J 4 bases; bases outside gene matches: 8. The CDR3, as DNA: TGTGCCAGCGGGACAGGGAGGGGGGGCACTGAAGCTTTCTTT. Translation gives CASGTGRGGTEAFF.

In this sample, this clone turned up once. V usage is TRBV5-6 and J usage is TRBJ1-1; D gene unclear. Germline lookup yields CDR1 SGHDT and CDR2 YYEEEE. The CDR3 extends over 14 amino acids. Trimming shortened V by 2 bases and J by 5 bases, and 13 bases separated the two germline ends. The CDR3 bases are TGTGCCAGCAGCTTTTCCGCGGCGGGGACTGAAGCTTTCTTT. Amino acids: CASSFSAAGTEAFF.

The gene calls are TRBV14 and TRBJ1-2, with unresolved D. The CDR3 runs to 13 residues. Trimming pared 5 bases from V and 2 bases from J, leaving 9 bases between. Germline values: CDR1 SGHDN, CDR2 FVKESK. The CDR3 sequence: CASSEAANYGYTF. The CDR3 DNA sequence: TGTGCCAGCAGCGAGGCGGCGAACTATGGCTACACCTTC.

Only a few counts were recorded for this clone. V and J are TRBV2 and TRBJ2-1; a possible D gene is TRBD2 (6 bases). This CDR3 spans 15 amino acids. Germline CDR1 reads SNHLY; CDR2 reads FYNNEI. Trimming shortened V by 4 bases and J by 3 bases, and 13 bases separated the two germline ends. CDR3: CASSGGSGYYNEQFF. The CDR3 DNA reads TGTGCCAGCAGTGGCGGTAGCGGATACTACAATGAGCAGTTCTTC.

J is TRBJ1-3 and V is TRBV7-9; D perhaps matches TRBD1 (5 bases). The CDR3 extends over 14 amino acids. V was cut by 5 bases and J by 4 bases, with 12 bases left in between. CDR1 SEHNR and CDR2 FQNEAQ come from the germline V gene (reference sequence). The CDR3 nucleotides read TGTGCCAGCAGCCCCCAAGGGACCGGAAACACCATATATTTT. Its translation: CASSPQGTGNTIYF.

This clone was counted only a few times. The J gene is TRBJ2-4, the V gene TRBV5-1, with 9 bases identical to TRBD1. With V trimmed by 0 bases and J by 9 bases, 4 bases remained unmatched. This CDR3 region has 14 residues. Germline-derived CDR1 and CDR2 are SGHRS and YFSETQ. The CDR3 here is CASSLGQGDGIQYF. The CDR3 nucleotides are TGCGCCAGCAGCTTGGGACAGGGGGACGGCATTCAGTACTTC.

This clone appeared a single time. The V call is TRBV4-2, the J call TRBJ2-4, with D uncertain. This CDR3 region has 12 residues. Looked up from germline, CDR1 is LGHNA and CDR2 is YNFKEQ. Trimming removed 1 base from V and 6 bases from J, with 4 bases in between. CDR3 loop: CASSQGGNIQYF. The CDR3, as DNA: TGTGCCAGCAGCCAAGGAGGAAACATTCAGTACTTC.

V is TRBV10-1 and J is TRBJ2-3; 9 nucleotides match TRBD1. This CDR3 spans 16 amino acids. Germline V gene data show CDR1 as WNHNN and CDR2 as SYGVQD (reference sequence). Trimming removed 3 bases from V and 5 bases from J; junction bases left unmatched: 9. CDR3 in amino acids: CASSEEVQGARDTQYF. The CDR3 nucleotides read TGCGCCAGCAGTGAAGAAGTACAGGGGGCAAGAGATACGCAGTATTTT.

This clone was picked up a small number of times. The rearrangement joins TRBV6-6 to TRBJ1-5, with D unclear. The CDR3 consists of 15 residues. The germline V gene encodes CDR1 MNHNY and CDR2 SVGAGI (reference sequence). Trimming stripped 0 bases from V and 4 bases from J, with 10 bases between. This chain's CDR3 is CASSYSRQPNQPQHF. The DNA of the CDR3 is TGTGCCAGCAGTTACTCGAGACAACCTAATCAGCCCCAGCATTTT.

V gene TRBV10-3 combines with J gene TRBJ2-1, with a tentative D call TRBD1 (6 bases). CDR1 and CDR2 (germline): ENHRY, SYGVKD. The CDR3 contains 14 residues. Trimming cost V 5 bases and J 0 bases, with 8 bases left between them. The CDR3 region is CAISTGSSYNEQFF. CDR3 coding DNA: TGTGCCATCAGTACAGGGAGCTCCTACAATGAGCAGTTCTTC.

The chain is built from TRBV7-2 and TRBJ1-5; D remains unclear. Germline CDR1 and CDR2: SGHTA and FQGNSA. V lost 1 base, J lost 5 bases, and 9 bases lay in between. The CDR3 consists of 14 residues. The CDR3 sequence is CASSLGGRYQPQHF. In nucleotides, the CDR3 is TGTGCCAGCAGCTTAGGAGGTAGATATCAGCCCCAGCATTTT.

This sequence joins TRBV5-1 and TRBJ2-1, with TRBD2 matching over 11 bases. There are 15 residues in the CDR3. After removal of 4 bases from V and 7 bases from J, the junction contained 7 bases not matched to a gene. CDR1 SGHRS and CDR2 YFSETQ come from the germline V gene. The CDR3 region is CASSTGGTSGNEQFF. CDR3 nucleotides: TGCGCCAGCAGCACCGGAGGGACTAGCGGTAATGAGCAGTTCTTC.

The rearrangement links TRBV19 to TRBJ2-5; 7 bases align to TRBD1. V was pared by 3 bases and J by 7 bases, with 8 bases of the junction left unmatched. The CDR3 consists of 14 residues. CDR1 is LNHDA, CDR2 SQIVND, per germline (reference sequence). CDR3 loop: CASSMDRFVGTQYF. Written as DNA, the CDR3 is TGTGCCAGTAGTATGGACAGGTTTGTTGGGACCCAGTACTTC.

The J gene is TRBJ2-1, the V gene TRBV6-1, with 7 bases aligning to TRBD2. With V trimmed by 10 bases and J by 10 bases, 10 bases remained unmatched. This CDR3 has 12 residues. The germline gives CDR1 MNHNS, CDR2 SASEGT. The CDR3 nucleotides are TGTGCCACCGCCGGGGAGGGCAGCGAGCAGTTCTTC. It is translated as CATAGEGSEQFF.

This clone was seen once. The genes are TRBV2 and TRBJ2-5; 8 bases fit TRBD2. The CDR3 has 16 residues. The J segment lost 5 bases and the V segment lost 0 bases, leaving 8 bases of the junction unmatched. Germline CDR1 and CDR2: SNHLY and FYNNEI. The CDR3, as DNA: TGTGCCAGCAGTGAAGCGGGGGGGACTAGTGGTGAGACCCAGTACTTC. Its protein product is CASSEAGGTSGETQYF.

This clone was seen once. This rearrangement joins TRBV30 to TRBJ1-6, with 8 bases aligning to TRBD1. The CDR3 totals 13 residues. Trimming took 4 bases from V and 8 from J; bases not matched to a gene: 4. Germline assignment: CDR1 GTSNPN and CDR2 SVGIG (reference sequence). The CDR3 region has the DNA TGTGCCTGGATTGCAGGGGGCCATTCACCCCTCCACTTT. It codes for CAWIAGGHSPLHF.

CDR3 bases: TGTGCCAGCAGCCGATATGGCTACACCTTC. It yields the protein CASSRYGYTF. This sequence joins TRBV28 and TRBJ1-2; D is unresolved. Germline V CDR1 and CDR2: MDHEN, SYDVKM. Trimming removed 6 bases at V and 5 bases at J, with 4 bases between. This CDR3 has 10 amino acids.

V is TRBV5-1 and J is TRBJ2-7, with D possibly TRBD2 on 5 matching bases. Germline V CDR1 and CDR2: SGHRS, YFSETQ. Trimming took off 2 bases at V and 6 bases at J, with 21 bases between the two ends. CDR3 length equals 16 residues. CDR3 nucleotides: TGCGCCAGCAGCTTCCACCTAAACCCCCGGGGAATCGAGCAGTACTTC. Encoded protein: CASSFHLNPRGIEQYF. The full variable domain, completed using reference TRBV5-1 and TRBJ2-7, is KAGVTQTPRYLIKTRGQQVTLSCSPISGHRSVSWYQQTPGQGLQFLFEYFSETQRNKGNFPGRFSGRQFSNSRSEMNVSTLELGDSALYLCASSFHLNPRGIEQYFGPGTRLTVT.